These 14 T cell receptor beta chains were sequenced from one sample in a study of CD8 T cells in ankylosing spondylitis. The study, taken as a whole, reports: Ankylosing spondylitis blood appeared to carry a characteristic TCR beta motif of 7 or 8 highly homologous variants.

Antigens of these TCRs are unknown. One entry per CDR3 protein, called by TCRdb with MiXCR from the 5' RACE reads. Altogether 100,000 or so distinct CDR3 sequences are present, around 8.3% being singletons, with the ten largest covering over 25%. Sequencing was performed on blood, either unsorted or a sorted T cell fraction (not recorded which). The receptors shown here come from a male donor with ankylosing spondylitis.

The rearrangement uses TRBV2 and TRBJ2-1; 8 bases map to TRBD1. Trimming cost V 6 bases and J 9 bases; bases outside gene matches: 16. This CDR3 contains 16 residues. The germline V gene encodes CDR1 SNHLY and CDR2 FYNNEI. The CDR3 here is CASRDPGTGLLGEQFF. CDR3 nucleotide sequence: TGTGCCAGCAGAGACCCCGGGACAGGCCTGCTCGGTGAGCAGTTCTTC.

The chain combines TRBV11-2 with TRBJ2-7; 10 bases map to TRBD2. The germline V gene has CDR1 SGHAT and CDR2 FQNNGV. V shed 6 bases, J shed 7 bases, and the junction held 12 bases outside the gene matches. The CDR3 consists of 15 residues. CDR3 DNA: TGTGCCAGCAGTAGGGAGCGGGAGGGGTTTTTTGAGCAGTACTTC. It translates to CASSREREGFFEQYF.

This clonotype occurred many times. The chain joins TRBV6-2 or TRBV6-3 to TRBJ2-3, with D unresolved. V lost 6 bases, J lost 3 bases, and 4 bases lay in between. The CDR3 extends over 11 amino acids. Germline assignment: CDR1 MNHEY and CDR2 SVGEGT. The DNA for the CDR3 is TGTGCCAGCAGAGGTACAGATACGCAGTATTTT. This translates into CASRGTDTQYF.

Many counts were recorded for this clonotype. V gene TRBV7-8 combines with J gene TRBJ2-1; TRBD2 matches at 14 bases. The CDR3 spans 19 residues. The ends lost 5 bases at V and 0 bases at J; junction bases unmatched: 9. Germline V lookup: CDR1 SGHVS, CDR2 FQNEAQ. The CDR3 protein is CASSHTTSGRESSYNEQFF. The CDR3 region has the DNA TGTGCCAGCAGCCATACGACTAGCGGGAGGGAGAGCTCCTACAATGAGCAGTTCTTC.

This clonotype was counted only a few times. V gene TRBV25-1 combines with J gene TRBJ2-7, with D possibly being TRBD2 (7 bases). Trimming took off 6 bases at V and 1 base at J, with 22 bases between the two ends. CDR3 length: 17 residues. The germline V gene encodes CDR1 MGHDK and CDR2 SYGVNS. This CDR3 reads CASSPEGGIAGSYEQYF. In DNA form, the CDR3 reads TGTGCCAGCAGCCCCGAAGGGGGGATAGCGGGTTCCTACGAGCAGTACTTC.

The sample holds many counts of this clonotype. The chain joins TRBV7-9 to TRBJ1-2; D is ambiguous. This CDR3 has 12 amino acids. Germline V gives CDR1 SEHNR, CDR2 FQNEAQ (reference sequence). Trimming stripped 5 bases from V and 3 bases from J, with 7 bases between. CDR3 sequence: CASSLLDYGYTF. CDR3 DNA sequence: TGTGCCAGCAGCCTCCTAGACTATGGCTACACCTTC.

This clonotype came up many times. V and J are TRBV7-9 and TRBJ2-1; D is perhaps TRBD1 or TRBD2 (5 bases each). CDR1 is SEHNR, CDR2 FQNEAQ, per germline (reference sequence). This CDR3 spans 12 amino acids. V lost 4 bases and J 5 bases, leaving 6 bases between the germline ends. Written as DNA, the CDR3 is TGTGCCAGCAGCTGGGGACACAATGAGCAGTTCTTC. It is translated as CASSWGHNEQFF.

This clonotype has only a few counts. The rearrangement uses TRBV12-3 or TRBV12-4 and TRBJ2-1; 8 nucleotides match TRBD1. J lost 8 bases, V lost 6 bases, and 21 bases had no gene match. This CDR3 contains 18 residues. CDR3 DNA: TGTGCCAGCAGCCGATCTCAGGGGGCGGGCCTTGAATCGGATGAGCAGTTCTTC. Translation: CASSRSQGAGLESDEQFF.

The chain couples TRBV7-8 to TRBJ2-7, with D perhaps assigned TRBD1 or TRBD2 (5 bases each). CDR3 length: 14 amino acids. Deletions cut 9 bases from V and 2 bases from J, with 17 bases between. CDR1 and CDR2 (germline): SGHVS, FQNEAQ. The CDR3 region has the DNA TGTGCCAGGGGCCCGGGGCTCGGTCCCTACGAGCAGTACGTC. Encoded protein: CARGPGLGPYEQYV.

This clonotype was counted ten times or more. V is TRBV28 and J is TRBJ1-2; 8 bases agree with TRBD1. The J segment lost 8 bases and the V segment lost 5 bases, leaving 10 bases of the junction unmatched. Germline V gene data show CDR1 as MDHEN and CDR2 as SYDVKM. The CDR3 runs 14 residues. The CDR3 protein is CASSIRTGWVGYTF. CDR3 bases: TGTGCCAGCAGTATCCGGACAGGGTGGGTCGGCTACACCTTC.

The chain couples TRBV30 to TRBJ2-5; TRBD1 or TRBD2 may be the D gene (5 bases each). The V gene lost 3 bases and the J gene lost 2 bases, with 16 bases spanning the gap. From germline, CDR1 is GTSNPN and CDR2 SVGIG (reference sequence). The CDR3 consists of 15 residues. CDR3 in DNA: TGTGCCTGGAGCCTCATCGGGACCGTTCAAGAGACCCAGTACTTC. This encodes CAWSLIGTVQETQYF.

Ten or more counts support this clonotype. This chain uses TRBV7-9 with TRBJ2-1; TRBD1 might be the D (6 bases). The V and J ends lost 3 bases and 0 bases respectively, with 6 bases between them. CDR1 SEHNR and CDR2 FQNEAQ come from the germline V gene (reference sequence). The CDR3 loop spans 14 amino acids. The CDR3: CASSLDSSYNEQFF. In nucleotides, the CDR3 is TGTGCCAGCAGCTTGGACAGCTCCTACAATGAGCAGTTCTTC.

The rearrangement links TRBV27 to TRBJ2-1; perhaps TRBD1 as D (6 bases). Per germline, CDR1 MNHEY and CDR2 SMNVEV (reference sequence). Trimming took off 3 bases at V and 4 bases at J, with 10 bases between the two ends. The CDR3 totals 14 residues. As DNA, the CDR3 is TGTGCCAGCAGTTTGACAGGTCCTTACAATGAGCAGTTCTTC. It is translated as CASSLTGPYNEQFF.

This clonotype occurred many times. This sequence joins TRBV27 and TRBJ2-3; D is uncertain. The CDR3 covers 12 residues. V lost 4 bases and J lost 6, with 8 bases in between. CDR1 is MNHEY and CDR2 is SMNVEV in the germline V gene (reference sequence). CDR3 sequence (DNA): TGTGCCAGCAGTTACGGAAAGGATACGCAGTATTTT. As protein: CASSYGKDTQYF.